This T cell receptor beta chain derives from a study of control samples from healthy donors and cancer patients. Libraries were prepared by immunoSEQ multiplex PCR; TCRdb keeps only in-frame clonotypes and omits some of them. The table records 74,000 or so clones, about 89% of them present only once. The receptor was isolated from a man aged 45-65 years in good health. Source material: blood.

CDR3 DNA: TGTGCCACCACCGGACTAGCGGGGGGGCCCTACGAGCAGTACTTC. It encodes CATTGLAGGPYEQYF. This chain uses TRBV7-9 with TRBJ2-7; 15 bases align to TRBD2. The CDR3 is 15 residues long. Germline V gene lookup returns CDR1 SEHNR and CDR2 FQNEAQ (reference sequence). V lost 10 bases and J lost 2; bases outside the gene matches: 6.